This T cell receptor beta chain originates from a study of blood T cell repertoires in COVID-19. V lost 4 bases to trimming and J lost 4 bases; unmatched junction nucleotides: 4. The CDR3 covers 14 residues. Germline V lookup: CDR1 SGHNT, CDR2 YYREEE (reference sequence). Original handling: Amplification with reference gene primers provided the estimates of nucleated cell counts. The data were produced by immunoSEQ multiplex PCR, yet TCRdb's version contains in-frame clones alone and is incomplete. V and J calls and clone size are copied from that table; D and trimming were computed from the DNA. The sample lists about 250,000 clones, 70% to 85% occurring once.

This receptor was obtained from a human donor with COVID-19, enrolled during active disease. The donor label of this sample is uncertain. The rearrangement links TRBV5-4 to TRBJ2-7; 11 positions match TRBD2. The source material was peripheral blood. Here the CDR3 DNA reads TGTGCCAGCAGCGCGGGACTAGCGGTATACGAGCAGTACTTC. Translated: CASSAGLAVYEQYF. Drawing the rest from reference TRBV5-4 and TRBJ2-7, the complete variable domain is ETGVTQSPTHLIKTRGQQVTLRCSSQSGHNTVSWYQQALGQGPQFIFQYYREEENGRGNFPPRFSGLQFPNYSSELNVNALELDDSALYLCASSAGLAVYEQYFGPGTRLTVT.